A single sample gave rise to the 4 T cell receptor beta chains below, sequenced in a study of OX40 agonist ivuxolimab in advanced cancers. TCRdb's copy holds only in-frame clones and misses some; the assay was immunoSEQ multiplex PCR. The data show 55,000 to 85,000 clones, with 80% seen just once and roughly 1.2% held by the top ten. The source was CD4+ or CD8+ T cells sorted from blood, collected in a trial of the OX40 agonist ivuxolimab. These receptors were taken from an adult with an advanced solid tumor such as melanoma, head and neck, liver or kidney cancer.

V and J are TRBV30 and TRBJ2-1; D gene uncertain. The V end was cut by 2 bases, the J end by 12 bases, with 8 bases between. The CDR3 has 10 amino acids. Germline-derived CDR1 and CDR2 are GTSNPN and SVGIG (reference sequence). CDR3 protein: CAWSSLAQFF. CDR3 DNA sequence: TGTGCCTGGAGTTCCCTTGCGCAGTTCTTC.

The CDR3 loop reads CASSYPRYNYGYTF. The CDR3 coding sequence is TGTGCCAGCAGCTATCCACGGTATAACTATGGCTACACCTTC. This chain uses TRBV5-6 with TRBJ1-2; D is uncertain. The CDR3 sequence is 14 residues long. Germline CDR1 and CDR2: SGHDT and YYEEEE. V was cut by 3 bases and J by 1 base, with 10 bases left in between.

V and J are TRBV30 and TRBJ2-5; 8 bases are shared with TRBD1. CDR1 is GTSNPN, CDR2 SVGIG, per germline (reference sequence). With V trimmed by 1 base and J by 6 bases, 10 bases remained unmatched. CDR3 length: 15 amino acids. CDR3 nucleotide sequence: TGTGCCTGGAGTGGCGGTCAGGGGGCGAGAAAGACCCAGTACTTC. It encodes CAWSGGQGARKTQYF.

The rearrangement joins TRBV10-2 to TRBJ1-2; 9 nucleotides agree with TRBD1. Germline CDR1 reads WSHSY; CDR2 reads SAAADI. This CDR3 is 13 amino acids long. V lost 6 bases to trimming and J lost 7 bases; unmatched junction nucleotides: 6. The CDR3: CASSRTGEVGYTF. Here the CDR3 DNA reads TGCGCCAGCAGCAGGACAGGGGAAGTTGGCTACACCTTC.